A selection of T cell receptor beta chains follows, all from one sample in a study of shared clonotypes between healthy human individuals. Only in-frame clones appear in the TCRdb table, and some are missing; sequencing was by immunoSEQ multiplex PCR. Among 2 million or so clones listed, just under 95% were seen once. The sequencing sample was made of naive CD8+ T cells sorted from blood. These receptors all come from a man younger than 35 in good health. Each CDR3 is given with its conserved first and last residue. Each record gives: V gene, clone size, D gene, J gene, CDR3 length, CDR3 protein, CDR3 DNA. The D gene is left open where the match is weak. Some rows mark clone size as missing; the rest say once, few, many or name a class of expanded clone.

V: TRBV10-2; size: .; D: .; J: TRBJ1-2; length: 15; CDR3: CASSESAAGYYGYTF; DNA: TGCGCCAGCAGTGAGTCGGCGGCGGGATACTATGGCTACACCTTC
V: TRBV7-6; size: .; D: .; J: TRBJ1-2; length: 13; CDR3: CASSTLGGDGYTF; DNA: TGTGCCAGCAGCACTCTGGGGGGCGATGGCTACACCTTC
V: TRBV2; size: .; D: TRBD1; J: TRBJ2-7; length: 15; CDR3: CASSELVLGGTEQYF; DNA: TGTGCCAGCAGTGAATTAGTCCTAGGGGGCACCGAGCAGTACTTC
V: TRBV5-1; size: .; D: .; J: TRBJ1-3; length: 16; CDR3: CASSLERGYSGNTIYF; DNA: TGCGCCAGCAGCTTGGAGCGAGGATACTCTGGAAACACCATATATTTT
V: TRBV19; size: .; D: TRBD1; J: TRBJ2-3; length: 16; CDR3: CASSIGYTGGADTQYF; DNA: TGTGCCAGTAGTATAGGATACACAGGGGGCGCAGATACGCAGTATTTT
V: TRBV6-5; size: .; D: .; J: TRBJ2-7; length: 12; CDR3: CASSLGGDEQYF; DNA: TGTGCCAGCAGCCTAGGTGGGGACGAGCAGTACTTC
V: TRBV27; size: .; D: .; J: TRBJ1-1; length: 16; CDR3: CASSLTGYGVGAEAFF; DNA: TGTGCCAGCAGTCTAACAGGGTACGGCGTTGGGGCTGAAGCTTTCTTT
V: TRBV27; size: .; D: .; J: TRBJ2-1; length: 15; CDR3: CASSWLPSSYNEQFF; DNA: TGTGCCAGCAGTTGGCTTCCTAGCTCCTACAATGAGCAGTTCTTC
V: TRBV7-2; size: .; D: .; J: TRBJ1-1; length: 13; CDR3: CASSEAGVTEAFF; DNA: TGTGCCAGCAGCGAGGCAGGGGTTACTGAAGCTTTCTTT
V: TRBV7-9; size: .; D: .; J: TRBJ1-4; length: 13; CDR3: CASSLPGSEKLFF; DNA: TGTGCCAGCAGCTTACCGGGGTCTGAAAAACTGTTTTTT
V: TRBV30; size: .; D: .; J: TRBJ1-3; length: 12; CDR3: CAWSPGGNTIYF; DNA: TGTGCCTGGAGTCCGGGTGGAAACACCATATATTTT
V: TRBV2; size: .; D: .; J: TRBJ2-1; length: 13; CDR3: CASNPPGLNEQFF; DNA: TGTGCCAGCAACCCCCCGGGCCTCAATGAGCAGTTCTTC
V: TRBV7-2; size: .; D: .; J: TRBJ2-2; length: 15; CDR3: CASKYTTGVAGELFF; DNA: TGTGCCAGCAAATATACAACGGGAGTCGCCGGGGAGCTGTTTTTT
V: TRBV19; size: .; D: .; J: TRBJ1-1; length: 17; CDR3: CATVGEADRRMNTEAFF; DNA: TGTGCCACCGTTGGGGAGGCTGACAGGCGGATGAACACTGAAGCTTTCTTT
V: TRBV12-5; size: .; D: TRBD1; J: TRBJ2-2; length: 16; CDR3: CASGTGTGANTGELFF; DNA: TGTGCTAGTGGGACCGGGACAGGGGCGAACACCGGGGAGCTGTTTTTT
V: TRBV4-1; size: .; D: TRBD1; J: TRBJ1-2; length: 16; CDR3: CASSQGSGTGGKGYTF; DNA: TGCGCCAGCAGCCAAGGATCCGGGACAGGGGGAAAGGGCTACACCTTC
V: TRBV27; size: once; D: TRBD1; J: TRBJ2-5; length: 13; CDR3: CASKDRVQETQYF; DNA: TGTGCCAGCAAAGACAGGGTCCAAGAGACCCAGTACTTC
V: TRBV7-8; size: .; D: TRBD2; J: TRBJ2-1; length: 19; CDR3: CASSSGLAGGPSSYNEQFF; DNA: TGTGCCAGCAGCTCCGGACTAGCGGGAGGGCCTAGCTCCTACAATGAGCAGTTCTTC
V: TRBV29-1; size: .; D: .; J: TRBJ2-2; length: 14; CDR3: CSVEGAPNTGELFF; DNA: TGCAGCGTTGAAGGCGCCCCGAACACCGGGGAGCTGTTTTTT
V: TRBV15; size: .; D: TRBD1; J: TRBJ1-5; length: 16; CDR3: CATSGPGQGAYQPQHF; DNA: TGTGCCACCAGCGGCCCGGGACAGGGGGCCTATCAGCCCCAGCATTTT
V: TRBV5-4; size: .; D: .; J: TRBJ2-1; length: 13; CDR3: CASSLAGGNEQFF; DNA: TGTGCCAGCAGCTTGGCGGGTGGCAATGAGCAGTTCTTC
V: TRBV19; size: .; D: TRBD2; J: TRBJ2-7; length: 14; CDR3: CASSGTAGAYEQYF; DNA: TGTGCCAGTAGTGGTACAGCGGGGGCATACGAGCAGTACTTC
V: TRBV28; size: .; D: TRBD1; J: TRBJ1-1; length: 14; CDR3: CASSLPGGATEAFF; DNA: TGTGCCAGCAGTTTGCCAGGGGGCGCGACTGAAGCTTTCTTT
V: TRBV5-6; size: .; D: .; J: TRBJ1-3; length: 16; CDR3: CASSLVQGLTGNTIYF; DNA: TGTGCCAGCAGCTTGGTGCAGGGGCTCACTGGAAACACCATATATTTT
V: TRBV9; size: once; D: TRBD2; J: TRBJ2-5; length: 17; CDR3: CASSVEGLAGGGETQYF; DNA: TGTGCCAGCAGCGTAGAGGGACTAGCGGGAGGGGGTGAGACCCAGTACTTC
V: TRBV27; size: .; D: .; J: TRBJ2-7; length: 14; CDR3: CASSLWTAPSEQYF; DNA: TGTGCCAGCAGTTTATGGACGGCCCCAAGCGAGCAGTACTTC
V: TRBV4-3; size: .; D: .; J: TRBJ1-2; length: 15; CDR3: CASSQVRDGSYGYTF; DNA: TGCGCCAGCAGCCAAGTACGAGACGGAAGCTATGGCTACACCTTC
V: TRBV27; size: .; D: TRBD2; J: TRBJ2-1; length: 15; CDR3: CASSLAGEISNEQFF; DNA: TGTGCCAGCAGCCTAGCGGGAGAGATTAGCAATGAGCAGTTCTTC
V: TRBV9; size: .; D: .; J: TRBJ1-2; length: 12; CDR3: CASSVGVDGYTF; DNA: TGTGCCAGCAGCGTTGGTGTCGATGGCTACACCTTC
V: TRBV5-6; size: .; D: .; J: TRBJ2-7; length: 12; CDR3: CASSLGYYEQYF; DNA: TGTGCCAGCAGCCTCGGGTACTACGAGCAGTACTTC